This T cell receptor (beta chain) was recovered during a study of regulatory T cells in long-lasting Graves disease. Across the study: Graves' patients, diagnosed recently, had received antithyroid drugs under 3 months.

Time point reported: newly diagnosed GD, antithyroid drugs for less than 3 months. Extracted RNA from PBMCs served as the source of the TCR library. Germline V gives CDR1 MNHEY, CDR2 SVGEGT. Trimming took 3 bases from V and 1 from J, leaving 8 bases between them. This CDR3 contains 14 residues. Relying on iRepertoire HTBI primers and Arm-PCR of CDR3 regions, the team built TCR beta libraries. TCRdb re-derived calls from the multiplex PCR reads in MiXCR, one entry per CDR3 protein. The sample lists 620,000 or so distinct CDR3 sequences; around 15% were seen once. The same sample was also studied in work on T cells in Graves' hyperthyroidism and ophthalmopathy. Turning to that study: Graves' hyperthyroidism qualified as stable when ophthalmopathy did not progress within 18 months. Used for diagnoses were clinical symptoms, serum thyroxine and TRAb, thyroid ultrasound and orbital computed tomography. HTBI primers were the set used in a first-round RT-PCR of the TCR CDR3.

The sample was peripheral blood mononuclear cells (PBMCs), taken at new diagnosis, from a patient treated with antithyroid drugs. The receptor was derived from a young woman with Graves disease. The rearrangement links TRBV6-2 or TRBV6-3 to TRBJ2-3; D perhaps matches TRBD2 (6 bases). CDR3 region: CASSYSSGTDTQYF. CDR3 coding DNA: TGTGCCAGCAGTTATTCTAGCGGCACAGATACGCAGTATTTT.